A selection of T cell receptor beta chains follows, all from one sample in a study of shared clonotypes between healthy human individuals. Sequencing used immunoSEQ multiplex PCR; TCRdb keeps in-frame clones, though not all of them. The table records about 2.2 million clones, 85% to 95% of them present only once. Sequencing was performed on naive CD8+ T cells from PBMCs. The receptors stem from a man between 18 and 29 years old in good health. Some clones in this sample may be carry-over from other donors' samples. Each CDR3 is given with its conserved first and last residue.

j_call: TRBJ2-1; v_call: TRBV28; cdr3_aa: CASSLQTLIHEQFF
j_call: TRBJ1-2; v_call: TRBV2; cdr3_aa: CASSQTVYYGYTF
j_call: TRBJ1-5; v_call: TRBV6-5; cdr3_aa: CASSYTPSQPQHF
j_call: TRBJ1-1; v_call: TRBV7-9; cdr3_aa: CRTGTANTEAFF
j_call: TRBJ2-1; v_call: TRBV7-7; cdr3_aa: CASSLGASSPRLFF
j_call: TRBJ2-2; v_call: TRBV2; cdr3_aa: CASSEWEVTPGELFF
j_call: TRBJ2-1; v_call: TRBV27; cdr3_aa: CASRARGAYDNEQFF
j_call: TRBJ2-7; v_call: TRBV4-1; cdr3_aa: CASSHLYLGDGEQYF
j_call: TRBJ1-2; v_call: TRBV18; cdr3_aa: CASSPSLERSFSYGYTF
j_call: TRBJ1-4; v_call: TRBV9; cdr3_aa: CASSSGAGNEKLFF
j_call: TRBJ2-3; v_call: TRBV9; cdr3_aa: CASSTSGQLTDTQYF
j_call: TRBJ1-2; v_call: TRBV6-6; cdr3_aa: CASSPPSADNYGYTF
j_call: TRBJ2-1; v_call: TRBV4-3; cdr3_aa: CASSQGLAGVGNEQFF
j_call: TRBJ2-1; v_call: TRBV7-9; cdr3_aa: CASQDYINEQFF
j_call: TRBJ2-1; v_call: TRBV18; cdr3_aa: CASSPPKGEDYNEQFF